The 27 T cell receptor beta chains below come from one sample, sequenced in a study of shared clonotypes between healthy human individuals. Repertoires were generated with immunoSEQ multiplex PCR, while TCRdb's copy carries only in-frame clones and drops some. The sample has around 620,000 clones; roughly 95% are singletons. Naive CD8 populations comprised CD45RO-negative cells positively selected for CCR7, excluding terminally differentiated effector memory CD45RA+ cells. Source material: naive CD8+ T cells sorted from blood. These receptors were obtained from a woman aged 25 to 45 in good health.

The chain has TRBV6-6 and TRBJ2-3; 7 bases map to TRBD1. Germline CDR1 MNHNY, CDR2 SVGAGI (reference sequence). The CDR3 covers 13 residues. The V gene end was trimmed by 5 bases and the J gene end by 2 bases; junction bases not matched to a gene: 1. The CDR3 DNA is TGTGCCAGCAGTGGACAGGCCACAGATACGCAGTATTTT. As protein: CASSGQATDTQYF.

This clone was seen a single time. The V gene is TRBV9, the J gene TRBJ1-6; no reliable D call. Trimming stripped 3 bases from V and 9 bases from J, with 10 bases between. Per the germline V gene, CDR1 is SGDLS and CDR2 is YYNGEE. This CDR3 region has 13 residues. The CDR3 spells CASSAGSGSPLHF. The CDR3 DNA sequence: TGTGCCAGCAGCGCCGGGTCCGGTTCACCCCTCCACTTT. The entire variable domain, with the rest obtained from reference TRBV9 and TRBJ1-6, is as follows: DSGVTQTPKHLITATGQRVTLRCSPRSGDLSVYWYQQSLDQGLQFLIQYYNGEERAKGNILERFSAQQFPDLHSELNLSSLELGDSALYFCASSAGSGSPLHFGNGTRLTVT.

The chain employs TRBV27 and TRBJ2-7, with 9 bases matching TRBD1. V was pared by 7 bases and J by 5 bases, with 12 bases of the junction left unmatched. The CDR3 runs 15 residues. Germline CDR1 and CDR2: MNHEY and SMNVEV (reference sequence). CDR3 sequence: CASTNVGTGIHEQYF. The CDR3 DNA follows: TGTGCCAGCACCAATGTAGGGACAGGGATTCACGAGCAGTACTTC.

The CDR3 is CASSLEGFLDEQFF. The CDR3 DNA reads as TGTGCCAGCAGCTTAGAAGGGTTCCTCGATGAGCAGTTCTTC. The chain recombines TRBV11-3 with TRBJ2-1; D is ambiguous. Trimming cost V 0 bases and J 8 bases, with 11 bases left between them. The CDR3 totals 14 residues. Germline V gene sequence: CDR1 SGHNT, CDR2 YENEEA.

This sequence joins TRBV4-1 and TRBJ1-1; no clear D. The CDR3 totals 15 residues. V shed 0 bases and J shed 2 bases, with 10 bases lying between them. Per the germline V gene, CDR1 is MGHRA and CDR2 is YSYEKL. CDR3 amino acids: CASSQEGWLNTEAFF. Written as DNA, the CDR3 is TGCGCCAGCAGCCAAGAAGGGTGGCTAAACACTGAAGCTTTCTTT.

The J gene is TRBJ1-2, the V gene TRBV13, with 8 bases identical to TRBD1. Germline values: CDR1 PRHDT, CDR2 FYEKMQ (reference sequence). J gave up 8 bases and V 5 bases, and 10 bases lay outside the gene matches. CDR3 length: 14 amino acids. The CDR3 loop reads CASSEADRASGYTF. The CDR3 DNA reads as TGTGCCAGCAGCGAAGCGGACAGGGCTAGCGGCTACACCTTC.

The CDR3 here is CASSKGGTSGTYEQYF. The CDR3 DNA sequence: TGTGCCAGCAGCAAAGGGGGGACTAGCGGGACCTACGAGCAGTACTTC. The J gene is TRBJ2-7, the V gene TRBV21-1; TRBD2 was called by the table and not checked on the DNA. TRBV21-1 is recorded as a pseudogene. The CDR3 sequence is 16 residues long.

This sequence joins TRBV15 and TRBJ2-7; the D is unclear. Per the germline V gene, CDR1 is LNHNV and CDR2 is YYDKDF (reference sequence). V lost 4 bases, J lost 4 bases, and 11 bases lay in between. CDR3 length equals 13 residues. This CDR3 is CATSTGKRYEQYF. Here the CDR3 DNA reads TGTGCCACCAGCACAGGTAAGAGGTACGAGCAGTACTTC.

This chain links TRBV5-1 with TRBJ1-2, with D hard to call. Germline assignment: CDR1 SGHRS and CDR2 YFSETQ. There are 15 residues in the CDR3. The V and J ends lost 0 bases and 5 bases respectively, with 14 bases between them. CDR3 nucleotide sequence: TGCGCCAGCAGCTTGGGGCGTCAGGCAGTATATGGCTACACCTTC. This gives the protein CASSLGRQAVYGYTF.

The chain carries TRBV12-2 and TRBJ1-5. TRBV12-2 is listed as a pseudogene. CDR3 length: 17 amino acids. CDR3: CASRSGRDANCNQPQHF. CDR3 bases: TGTGCAAGTCGCTCTGGCCGGGACGCAAACTGCAATCAGCCCCAGCATTTT.

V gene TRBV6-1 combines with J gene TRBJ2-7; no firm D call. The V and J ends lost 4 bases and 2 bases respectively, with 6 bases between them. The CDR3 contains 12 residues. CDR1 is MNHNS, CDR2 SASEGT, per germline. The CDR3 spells CASSVVTYEQYF. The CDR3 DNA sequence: TGTGCCAGCAGTGTGGTAACCTACGAGCAGTACTTC.

CDR3 loop: CAIIGVSGNTIYF. CDR3 in DNA: TGTGCCATCATCGGGGTTTCTGGAAACACCATATATTTT. V is TRBV6-1 and J is TRBJ1-3; no definite D call. Per the germline V gene, CDR1 is MNHNS and CDR2 is SASEGT. The CDR3 sequence is 13 residues long. The V gene lost 10 bases and the J gene lost 1 base, with 11 bases spanning the gap.

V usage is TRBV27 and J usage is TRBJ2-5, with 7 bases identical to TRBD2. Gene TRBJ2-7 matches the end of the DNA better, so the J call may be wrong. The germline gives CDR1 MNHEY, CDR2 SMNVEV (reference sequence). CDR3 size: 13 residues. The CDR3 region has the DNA TGTGCCAGCAGCCGGGACTACACCTACGAGCAGTACTTC. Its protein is CASSRDYTYEQYF.

This chain's CDR3 is CASSGKRGMAETQYF. The CDR3 bases are TGTGCCAGCAGCGGGAAGCGAGGGATGGCCGAGACCCAGTACTTC. The V gene is TRBV6-1, the J gene TRBJ2-5; weak D call: TRBD2 (5 bases). Germline lookup yields CDR1 MNHNS and CDR2 SASEGT. V gave up 6 bases and J gave up 5 bases, with 19 bases separating them. This CDR3 is 15 amino acids long.

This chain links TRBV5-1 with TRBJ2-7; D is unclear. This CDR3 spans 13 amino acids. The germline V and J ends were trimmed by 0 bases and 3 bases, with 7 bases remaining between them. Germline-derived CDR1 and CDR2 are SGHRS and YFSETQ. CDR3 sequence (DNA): TGCGCCAGCAGCTTGGCAGCCCTCTACGAGCAGTACTTC. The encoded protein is CASSLAALYEQYF.

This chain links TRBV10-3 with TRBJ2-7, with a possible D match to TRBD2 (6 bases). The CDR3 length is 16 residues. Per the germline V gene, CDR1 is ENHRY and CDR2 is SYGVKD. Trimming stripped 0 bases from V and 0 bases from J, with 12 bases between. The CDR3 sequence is CAISESISGASYEQYF. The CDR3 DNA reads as TGTGCCATCAGTGAGTCGATATCGGGAGCCTCCTACGAGCAGTACTTC.

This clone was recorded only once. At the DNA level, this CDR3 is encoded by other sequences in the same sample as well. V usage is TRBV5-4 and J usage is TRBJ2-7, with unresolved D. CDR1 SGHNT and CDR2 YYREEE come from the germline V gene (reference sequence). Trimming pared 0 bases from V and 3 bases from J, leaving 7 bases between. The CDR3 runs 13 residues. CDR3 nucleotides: TGTGCCAGCAGCTTGGGGCAGAACTACGAGCAGTACTTC. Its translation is CASSLGQNYEQYF.

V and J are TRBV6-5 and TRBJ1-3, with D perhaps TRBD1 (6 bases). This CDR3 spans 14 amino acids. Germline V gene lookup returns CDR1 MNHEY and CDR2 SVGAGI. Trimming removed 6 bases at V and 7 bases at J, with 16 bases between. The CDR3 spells CASRDNGGHNTIYF. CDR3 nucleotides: TGTGCCAGCAGGGACAATGGGGGGCACAACACCATATATTTT.

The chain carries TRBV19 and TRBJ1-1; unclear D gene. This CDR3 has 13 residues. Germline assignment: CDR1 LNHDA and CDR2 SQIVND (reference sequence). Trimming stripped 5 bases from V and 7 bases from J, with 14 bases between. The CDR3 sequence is CASSFPASGEAFF. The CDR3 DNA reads TGTGCCAGTAGTTTCCCGGCTTCGGGTGAAGCTTTCTTT.

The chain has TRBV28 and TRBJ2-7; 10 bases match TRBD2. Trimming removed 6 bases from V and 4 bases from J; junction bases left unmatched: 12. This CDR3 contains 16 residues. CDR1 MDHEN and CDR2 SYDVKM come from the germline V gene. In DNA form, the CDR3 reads TGTGCCAGCAGCCAACGATGGGCTAGCGGGAGTTACGAGCAGTACTTC. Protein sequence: CASSQRWASGSYEQYF.

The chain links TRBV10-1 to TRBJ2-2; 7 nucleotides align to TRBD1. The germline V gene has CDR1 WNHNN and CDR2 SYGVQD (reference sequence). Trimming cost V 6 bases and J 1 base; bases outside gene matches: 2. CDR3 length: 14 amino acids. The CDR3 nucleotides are TGCGCCAGCAGACCAGGGGGGAACACCGGGGAGCTGTTTTTT. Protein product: CASRPGGNTGELFF.

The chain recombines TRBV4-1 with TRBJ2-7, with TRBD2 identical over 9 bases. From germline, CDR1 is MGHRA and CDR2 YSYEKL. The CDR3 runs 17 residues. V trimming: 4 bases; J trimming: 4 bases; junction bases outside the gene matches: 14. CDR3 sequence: CASSPRASGRSRYEQYF. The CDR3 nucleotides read TGCGCCAGCAGCCCCCGGGCCAGCGGGAGGAGTAGGTACGAGCAGTACTTC.

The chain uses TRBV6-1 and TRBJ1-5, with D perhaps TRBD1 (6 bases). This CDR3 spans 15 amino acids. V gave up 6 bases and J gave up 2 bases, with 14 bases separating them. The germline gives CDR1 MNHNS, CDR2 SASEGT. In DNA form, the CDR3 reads TGTGCCAGCAGGGGCAGGGGAGGGGGCAATCAGCCCCAGCATTTT. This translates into CASRGRGGGNQPQHF.

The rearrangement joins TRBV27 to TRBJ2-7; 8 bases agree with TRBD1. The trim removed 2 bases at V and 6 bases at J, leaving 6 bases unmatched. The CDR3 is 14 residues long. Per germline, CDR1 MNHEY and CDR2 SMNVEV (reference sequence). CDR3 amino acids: CASSLGTGATEQYF. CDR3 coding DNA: TGTGCCAGCAGTTTAGGGACAGGCGCTACCGAGCAGTACTTC.

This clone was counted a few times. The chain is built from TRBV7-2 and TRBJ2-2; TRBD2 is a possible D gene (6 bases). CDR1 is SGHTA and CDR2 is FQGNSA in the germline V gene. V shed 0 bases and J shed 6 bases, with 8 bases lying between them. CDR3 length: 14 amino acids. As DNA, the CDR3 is TGTGCCAGCAGCTTAGCGGGAGGCCCCGGGGAGCTGTTTTTT. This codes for CASSLAGGPGELFF.

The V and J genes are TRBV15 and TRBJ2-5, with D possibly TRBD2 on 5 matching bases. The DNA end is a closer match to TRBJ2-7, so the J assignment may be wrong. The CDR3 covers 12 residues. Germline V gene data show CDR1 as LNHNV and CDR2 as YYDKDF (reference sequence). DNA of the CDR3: TGTGCCACCAGCAGTGGGAGCCCCGAGCAGTACTTC. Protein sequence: CATSSGSPEQYF.

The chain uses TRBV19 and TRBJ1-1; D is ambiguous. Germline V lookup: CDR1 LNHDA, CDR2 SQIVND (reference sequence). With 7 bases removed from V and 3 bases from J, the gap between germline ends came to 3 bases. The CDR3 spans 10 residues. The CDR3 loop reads CASKDTEAFF. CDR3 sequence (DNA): TGTGCCAGTAAAGACACTGAAGCTTTCTTT.